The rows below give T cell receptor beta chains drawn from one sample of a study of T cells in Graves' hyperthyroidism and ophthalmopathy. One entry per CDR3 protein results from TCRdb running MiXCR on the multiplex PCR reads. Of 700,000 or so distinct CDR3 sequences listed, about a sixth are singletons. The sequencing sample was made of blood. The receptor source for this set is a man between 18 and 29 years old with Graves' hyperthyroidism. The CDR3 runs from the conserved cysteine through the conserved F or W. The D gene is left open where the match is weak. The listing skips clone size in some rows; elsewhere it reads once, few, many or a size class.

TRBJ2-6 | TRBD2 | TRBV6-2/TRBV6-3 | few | TGTGCCAGCAGCCCAAACGCCTGGGGGGGACTCTCTGGGGCCAACGTCCTGACTTTC | CASSPNAWGGLSGANVLTF
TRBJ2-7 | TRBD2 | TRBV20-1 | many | TGCAGTCCGGGACTAGCGGGAACCGAGCAGTACTTC | CSPGLAGTEQYF
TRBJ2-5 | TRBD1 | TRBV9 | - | TGTGCCAGCAGCGTCCCAGGGGGCAGTGAGACCCAGTACTTC | CASSVPGGSETQYF
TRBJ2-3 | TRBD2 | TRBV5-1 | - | TGCGCCAGCAGCGGACTAGCGGGAGCCAAAATTAGCACAGATACGCAGTATTTT | CASSGLAGAKISTDTQYF
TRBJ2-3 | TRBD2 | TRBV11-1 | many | TGTGCCAGCAGCTTAGGAGGGAGGGGAGATACGCAGTATTTT | CASSLGGRGDTQYF
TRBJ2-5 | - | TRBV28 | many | TGTGCCAGCAGTCCCACATCCTACCAAGAGACCCAGTACTTC | CASSPTSYQETQYF
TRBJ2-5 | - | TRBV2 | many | TGTGCCAGCAGTGATCTTGTCGGTCAGACCCAGTACTTC | CASSDLVGQTQYF
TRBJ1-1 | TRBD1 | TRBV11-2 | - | TGTGCCAGCAGCTTTGCCCCTTGGACAGGGGCTATGAACACTGAAGCTTTCTTT | CASSFAPWTGAMNTEAFF
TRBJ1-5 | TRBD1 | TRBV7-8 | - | TGTGCCAGCAGCTGGGCTAGGTGGGGACAGGGGAATCAGCCCCAGCATTTT | CASSWARWGQGNQPQHF
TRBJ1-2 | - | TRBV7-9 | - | TGTGCCAGCAGCTGGGTGGAGGGACCAGCTAACTATGGCTACACCTTC | CASSWVEGPANYGYTF
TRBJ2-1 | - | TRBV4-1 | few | TGCGCCAGCAGCCGAATTTCGGGTGGGAGCTCCTACAATGAGCAGTTCTTC | CASSRISGGSSYNEQFF
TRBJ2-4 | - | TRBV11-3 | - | TGTGCCAGCAGCCTTGGGGACTTCCAGTCTGGAAACATTCAGTACTTC | CASSLGDFQSGNIQYF
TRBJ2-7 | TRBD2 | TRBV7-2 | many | TGTGCCAGCAGCGAATCCGGGACTAGCGGGAGCGTGTACGAGCAGTACTTC | CASSESGTSGSVYEQYF
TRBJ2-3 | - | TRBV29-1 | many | TGCAGCGTTGAGCCTAGCCAACGTACAGATACGCAGTATTTT | CSVEPSQRTDTQYF
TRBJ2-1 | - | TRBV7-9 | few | TGTGCCAGCAGCCCGCCCCCGATCCCCTACAATGAGCAGTTCTTC | CASSPPPIPYNEQFF
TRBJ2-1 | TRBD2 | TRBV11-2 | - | TGTGCCAGCAGCTTGGGTCGCGGGAGAGAGAGCTCCTACAATGAGCAGTTCTTC | CASSLGRGRESSYNEQFF
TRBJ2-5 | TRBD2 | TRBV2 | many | TGTGCCAGCAGTGAGCTAGCGGGAGGGACGTACCAAGAGACCCAGTACTTC | CASSELAGGTYQETQYF
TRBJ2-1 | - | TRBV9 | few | TGTGCCAGCAGCGGGACTCACAATGAGCAGTTCTTC | CASSGTHNEQFF
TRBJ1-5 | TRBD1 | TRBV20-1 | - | TGCAGTGCTAGGAGCGGCACCCCCGGGACAGGGGGTTCCTATAGCAATCAGCCCCAGCATTTT | CSARSGTPGTGGSYSNQPQHF
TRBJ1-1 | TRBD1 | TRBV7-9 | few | TGTGCCAGCAGCTTAAGGGGAGTGGGGACAGTATTAGGTCGGGCGAACACTGAAGCTTTCTTT | CASSLRGVGTVLGRANTEAFF
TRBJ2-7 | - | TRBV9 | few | TGTGCCAGCAGCGCCTCCTCGGGCTCGACCTACGAGCAGTACTTC | CASSASSGSTYEQYF
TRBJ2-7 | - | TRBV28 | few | TGTGCCAGCAGTTCCCGGACACGGGAGATCTACGAGCAGTACTTC | CASSSRTREIYEQYF
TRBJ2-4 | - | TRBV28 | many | TGTGCCAGCAGCCTCGGACCGGGAGCCAAAAACATTCAGTACTTC | CASSLGPGAKNIQYF
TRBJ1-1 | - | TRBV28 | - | TGTGCCAGCAGTGTGGGGACGGTCCAGGTGTATGAAGCTTTCTTT | CASSVGTVQVYEAFF
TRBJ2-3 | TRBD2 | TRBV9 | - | TGTGCCAGCAGCGGGGGGGGGACTTCAGATACGCAGTATTTT | CASSGGGTSDTQYF
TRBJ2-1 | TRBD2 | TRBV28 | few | TGTGCCAGCAGGAGACTAGCGGGAGGGCCCATTGAGCAGTTCTTC | CASRRLAGGPIEQFF
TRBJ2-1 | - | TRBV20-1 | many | TGCAGTGCTAGAACCCCGATGCTTGAGCAGTTCTTC | CSARTPMLEQFF
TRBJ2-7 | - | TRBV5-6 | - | TGTGCCAGCAGCTTGGTATTGGGGGCAACAAACGAGCAGTACTTC | CASSLVLGATNEQYF
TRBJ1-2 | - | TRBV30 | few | TGTGCCTGCACTCAAGGGGTTGACTATGGCTACACCTTC | CACTQGVDYGYTF
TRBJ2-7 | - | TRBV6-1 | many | TGTGCCAGCAGTGAAGTGGAGGGGCATACCGAGCAGTACTTC | CASSEVEGHTEQYF
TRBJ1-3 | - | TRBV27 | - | TGTGCCAGCAAAGACAGTATCTCTGGAAACACCATATATTTT | CASKDSISGNTIYF
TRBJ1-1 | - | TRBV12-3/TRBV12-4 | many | TGTGCCAGCAGTTATCCTTACACTGAAGCTTTCTTT | CASSYPYTEAFF
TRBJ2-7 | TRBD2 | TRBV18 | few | TGTGCCAGCTCACCACCACTAGCGGGAGGACTCTCCTACGAGCAGTACTTC | CASSPPLAGGLSYEQYF
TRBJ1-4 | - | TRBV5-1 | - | TGTGCCAGCAGCTTAGAAAACAGGGAGAATGAAAAACTGTTTTTT | CASSLENRENEKLFF
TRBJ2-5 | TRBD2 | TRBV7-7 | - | TGTGCTAGCAGCTTAGGACTAGCGGGAGGTGAGACCCAGCACTTC | CASSLGLAGGETQHF
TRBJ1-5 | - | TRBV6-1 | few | TGTGCCAGCAGTGAAGGGGGTCATCTTACAAATAGCAATCAGCCCCAGCATTTT | CASSEGGHLTNSNQPQHF
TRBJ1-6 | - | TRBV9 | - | TGTGCCAGCAGCGGGGGTGGGGTAGGCTCACCCCTCCACTTT | CASSGGGVGSPLHF
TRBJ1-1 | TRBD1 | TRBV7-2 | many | TGTGCCAGCAGCTCGCGGACAGGATTGAGCACTGAAGCTTTCTTT | CASSSRTGLSTEAFF
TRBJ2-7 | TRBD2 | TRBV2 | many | TGTGCCAGCAGCCGCCGGGGGGGGGAGAACGAGCAGTACTTC | CASSRRGGENEQYF
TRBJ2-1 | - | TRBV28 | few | TGTGCCAGCAGTAAGGCCCCCCTAGCGTTTTCCTACAATGAGCAGTTCTTC | CASSKAPLAFSYNEQFF